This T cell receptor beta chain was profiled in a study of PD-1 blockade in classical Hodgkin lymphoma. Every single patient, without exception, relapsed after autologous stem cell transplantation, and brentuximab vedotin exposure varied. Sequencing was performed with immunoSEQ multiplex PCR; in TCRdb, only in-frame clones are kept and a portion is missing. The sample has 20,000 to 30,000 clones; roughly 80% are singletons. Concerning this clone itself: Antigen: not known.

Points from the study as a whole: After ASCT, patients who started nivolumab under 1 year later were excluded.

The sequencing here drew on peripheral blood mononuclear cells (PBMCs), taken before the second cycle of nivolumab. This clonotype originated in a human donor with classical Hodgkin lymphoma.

DNA for the CDR3: TGCGCCAGCAGCCACGAGATAGGGGGCTATGGCTACACCTTC. Amino acids: CASSHEIGGYGYTF. V and J are TRBV4-3 and TRBJ1-2, with a possible D match to TRBD1 (6 bases). The CDR3 length is 14 residues. Germline-derived CDR1 and CDR2 are LGHNA and YSLEER. Trimming cost V 3 bases and J 4 bases, with 12 bases left between them.